These T cell receptor beta chains were read from a single sample in a study of T cells expressing NK-cell markers. From its re-call of the 5' RACE reads, TCRdb lists each CDR3 protein once, without DNA. The sample table includes about 550,000 distinct CDR3 sequences. Sequencing used blood T cells: a sorted CD56 or NKG2C T cell subset, CD4+ or CD8+ T cells, or bulk PBMC T cells (not recorded which). These receptors were collected from a man between 18 and 29 years old in good health. The CDR3 runs from the conserved cysteine through the conserved F or W.

V gene,J gene,CDR3 length,CDR3 protein
TRBV3-1,TRBJ2-1,13,CASRSGRAGEQFF
TRBV2,TRBJ2-3,16,CASSEGTSGNTDTQYF
TRBV25-1,TRBJ1-6,14,CATSFGQGLSPLHF
TRBV7-8,TRBJ2-6,13,CASSGGQSNVLTF
TRBV29-1,TRBJ1-1,14,CSTANDRANTEAFF
TRBV7-9,TRBJ1-4,16,CASSSTAGTGNEKLFF
TRBV7-2,TRBJ2-7,15,CASSPSGTFSYEQYF
TRBV11-2,TRBJ2-5,13,CASSARLKETQYF
TRBV5-1,TRBJ1-2,15,CASSLLPGVDYGYTF
TRBV12-3/TRBV12-4,TRBJ2-1,15,CASSGGQGLYNEQFF
TRBV14,TRBJ2-1,18,CASSLPGLAGPMYNEQFF
TRBV12-3/TRBV12-4,TRBJ1-3,15,CASSWQGARGNTIYF
TRBV6-1,TRBJ1-2,15,CASSAGQGPTNGYTF
TRBV24-1,TRBJ2-1,16,CATSDPIISGANEQFF
TRBV27,TRBJ2-3,17,CASSGDRGGFGTDTQYF
TRBV12-3/TRBV12-4,TRBJ1-3,17,CASSSPGWGRAGNTIYF
TRBV24-1,TRBJ2-2,16,CATSDVRLAWTGELFF
TRBV7-2,TRBJ1-6,15,CASSLTRAYRSPLHF
TRBV4-2,TRBJ1-2,16,CASSQDMAGGNYGYTF
TRBV12-3/TRBV12-4,TRBJ1-3,15,CASSLRRLSGNTIYF
TRBV20-1,TRBJ1-5,14,CSARDMAGGQPQHF
TRBV29-1,TRBJ2-6,18,CSVGIPGQGNSGANVLTF
TRBV28,TRBJ2-4,16,CASSLLGSGRAGIQYF
TRBV7-2,TRBJ2-7,15,CASSLEVAGTYEQYF
TRBV11-2,TRBJ2-5,14,CASSSLRRRETQYF
TRBV7-2,TRBJ2-3,15,CASGASVTSTDTQYF
TRBV28,TRBJ2-5,14,CASTTGSLQETQYF
TRBV12-3/TRBV12-4,TRBJ1-1,16,CASSLGLFGDRTEAFF
TRBV4-3,TRBJ2-1,17,CASSQGVTRGHGNEQFF
TRBV10-3,TRBJ1-5,17,CAISQKSTAFSNQPQHF
TRBV5-6,TRBJ1-2,13,CASGGEEVRGYTF